This entry lists 16 T cell receptor beta chains sequenced from one sample in a study of T cells in Graves' hyperthyroidism and ophthalmopathy. From RNA transcripts, TCR beta CDR3 regions were amplified. RT-PCR in the first round (using the HTBI primer set) targeted the TCR CDR3. TCRdb reprocessed the multiplex PCR reads via MiXCR and lists one record per CDR3 protein. The table includes over 500,000 distinct CDR3 sequences, roughly 15% detected once. The specimen was blood. All receptors come from a woman under 30 with Graves' ophthalmopathy.

This clonotype was detected once. The chain couples TRBV19 to TRBJ1-5; 9 positions agree with TRBD1. With V trimmed by 1 base and J by 1 base, 5 bases remained unmatched. Germline CDR1 reads LNHDA; CDR2 reads SQIVND (reference sequence). The CDR3 loop spans 17 amino acids. CDR3 loop: CASSIVGDRVSNQPQHF. The CDR3 region has the DNA TGTGCCAGTAGTATAGTGGGGGACAGGGTCAGCAATCAGCCCCAGCATTTT.

Many counts were recorded for this clonotype. This chain links TRBV27 with TRBJ2-1; 7 bases agree with TRBD1. Germline assignment: CDR1 MNHEY and CDR2 SMNVEV (reference sequence). The CDR3 is 13 amino acids. The V segment lost 5 bases and the J segment 4 bases; nucleotides outside the gene matches: 2. The CDR3 loop reads CASSVGQYNEQFF. In DNA form, the CDR3 reads TGTGCCAGCAGTGTGGGACAGTACAATGAGCAGTTCTTC.

Ten or more counts support this clonotype. The V gene is TRBV28, the J gene TRBJ1-1; D uncertain. V lost 5 bases and J 2 bases, leaving 15 bases between the germline ends. The CDR3 loop spans 15 amino acids. The germline V gene encodes CDR1 MDHEN and CDR2 SYDVKM. Written as DNA, the CDR3 is TGTGCCAGCAGTCCTCACCACAGCGTTAACACTGAAGCTTTCTTT. This sequence encodes CASSPHHSVNTEAFF.

This clonotype was seen ten or more times. The genes are TRBV7-2 and TRBJ1-1, with D unresolved. Germline CDR1 reads SGHTA; CDR2 reads FQGNSA. This CDR3 contains 14 residues. V lost 0 bases and J 3 bases, leaving 8 bases between the germline ends. The CDR3: CASSLAGGYTEAFF. The CDR3 nucleotides are TGTGCCAGCAGCTTAGCAGGCGGGTACACTGAAGCTTTCTTT.

This clonotype was seen many times. The CDR3 nucleotides are TGTGCCAGTAGTCCCCGCTCGGACAGCGCTGGAGCTTTCTTT. It translates to CASSPRSDSAGAFF. The chain combines TRBV19 with TRBJ1-1, with TRBD1 as a possible D gene (6 bases). Germline-derived CDR1 and CDR2 are LNHDA and SQIVND (reference sequence). Trimming stripped 5 bases from V and 10 bases from J, with 20 bases between. The CDR3 is made up of 14 amino acids.

This rearrangement joins TRBV28 to TRBJ2-3; 12 bases map to TRBD2. Per germline, CDR1 MDHEN and CDR2 SYDVKM. J gave up 8 bases and V 6 bases, and 6 bases lay outside the gene matches. The CDR3 length is 14 residues. The CDR3 loop is CASRLAGGSGTQYF. The CDR3 coding sequence is TGTGCCAGCAGACTAGCGGGAGGCTCGGGTACGCAGTATTTT.

This clonotype was observed many times. The rearrangement links TRBV5-5 to TRBJ2-5; a weak D match, TRBD2 (5 bases). This CDR3 spans 14 amino acids. Between the trimmed V and J ends, which lost 0 bases and 5 bases, there was a span of 11 bases. Germline V gene data show CDR1 as SGHKS and CDR2 as YYEKEE (reference sequence). The CDR3 spells CASSLALARETQYF. The CDR3 DNA sequence: TGTGCCAGCAGCTTGGCCCTAGCTCGGGAGACCCAGTACTTC.

This clonotype has at least ten counts. V gene TRBV9 combines with J gene TRBJ1-2, with D perhaps matching TRBD1 (5 bases). The CDR3 sequence is 14 residues long. V lost 5 bases to trimming and J lost 3 bases, with 14 bases between them. The germline gives CDR1 SGDLS, CDR2 YYNGEE. Here the CDR3 reads CASSLAGSDYGYTF. CDR3 DNA sequence: TGTGCCAGCAGTTTGGCAGGGAGTGACTATGGCTACACCTTC.

Only a few counts were recorded for this clonotype. The rearrangement joins TRBV20-1 to TRBJ1-1; D perhaps matches TRBD1 (6 bases). This CDR3 comprises 13 residues. The V end was cut by 2 bases, the J end by 1 base, with 8 bases between. Germline V gives CDR1 DFQATT, CDR2 SNEGSKA (reference sequence). The CDR3 sequence is CSARPGENTEAFF. The CDR3 DNA reads TGCAGTGCTAGACCAGGGGAGAACACTGAAGCTTTCTTT.

J is TRBJ2-7 and V is TRBV20-1; TRBD1 might be the D (6 bases). The CDR3 runs 13 residues. V dropped 6 bases and J dropped 0 bases, with 12 bases sitting between them. Germline loops: CDR1 DFQATT, CDR2 SNEGSKA (reference sequence). The CDR3 protein is CSAIGTNSYEQYF. The CDR3 nucleotides read TGCAGTGCAATAGGGACAAACTCCTACGAGCAGTACTTC.

In its sample, this clonotype was seen many times. The chain uses TRBV11-3 and TRBJ1-1; TRBD1 matches 7 bases. The CDR3 is 18 residues long. Germline lookup yields CDR1 SGHNT and CDR2 YENEEA. V gave up 1 base and J gave up 0 bases; unmatched junction bases: 11. The CDR3 coding sequence is TGTGCCAGCAGCTTAGCGATGGGACAGTCCTTGATGAACACTGAAGCTTTCTTT. This codes for CASSLAMGQSLMNTEAFF.

This clonotype was seen repeatedly, ten times or more. The CDR3, as DNA: TGCAGTGCTAGAGGGGCCGGGGAGACCCAGTACTTC. Translation: CSARGAGETQYF. The chain is built from TRBV20-1 and TRBJ2-5; no reliable D call. From germline, CDR1 is DFQATT and CDR2 SNEGSKA (reference sequence). The CDR3 runs 12 residues. V was trimmed by 1 base and J by 5 bases, leaving 8 bases between them.

V is TRBV20-1 and J is TRBJ1-1; unclear D gene. Germline V gene lookup returns CDR1 DFQATT and CDR2 SNEGSKA (reference sequence). This CDR3 is built from 10 residues. Trimming cost V 7 bases and J 1 base, with 4 bases left between them. CDR3 amino acids: CSGKNTEAFF. CDR3 coding DNA: TGCAGTGGCAAGAACACTGAAGCTTTCTTT.

This clonotype has ten or more counts. The chain links TRBV11-2 to TRBJ1-4; no definite D call. The CDR3 extends over 14 amino acids. Germline CDR1 is SGHAT and CDR2 is FQNNGV. V was clipped by 5 bases and J by 4 bases, with 11 bases between them. Here the CDR3 DNA reads TGTGCCAGCAGCCTCGGTCGTTATAATGAAAAACTGTTTTTT. It codes for CASSLGRYNEKLFF.

The table lists this clonotype with a few counts. The V call is TRBV9, the J call TRBJ2-3, with D unresolved. V was trimmed by 1 base and J by 0 bases, leaving 15 bases between them. Germline V gene sequence: CDR1 SGDLS, CDR2 YYNGEE. The CDR3 sequence is 17 residues long. The CDR3 reads CASSVNPARPSTDTQYF. CDR3 coding DNA: TGTGCCAGCAGCGTAAATCCCGCAAGACCTAGCACAGATACGCAGTATTTT.

This clonotype appeared many times. The chain employs TRBV2 and TRBJ2-5, with D perhaps matching TRBD2 (6 bases). Deletions cut 7 bases from V and 2 bases from J, with 17 bases between. The CDR3 extends over 15 amino acids. Germline V CDR1 and CDR2: SNHLY, FYNNEI. The CDR3 nucleotides read TGTGCCAGCATCGAAAACCGGGGGATTCAAGAGACCCAGTACTTC. It is translated as CASIENRGIQETQYF.